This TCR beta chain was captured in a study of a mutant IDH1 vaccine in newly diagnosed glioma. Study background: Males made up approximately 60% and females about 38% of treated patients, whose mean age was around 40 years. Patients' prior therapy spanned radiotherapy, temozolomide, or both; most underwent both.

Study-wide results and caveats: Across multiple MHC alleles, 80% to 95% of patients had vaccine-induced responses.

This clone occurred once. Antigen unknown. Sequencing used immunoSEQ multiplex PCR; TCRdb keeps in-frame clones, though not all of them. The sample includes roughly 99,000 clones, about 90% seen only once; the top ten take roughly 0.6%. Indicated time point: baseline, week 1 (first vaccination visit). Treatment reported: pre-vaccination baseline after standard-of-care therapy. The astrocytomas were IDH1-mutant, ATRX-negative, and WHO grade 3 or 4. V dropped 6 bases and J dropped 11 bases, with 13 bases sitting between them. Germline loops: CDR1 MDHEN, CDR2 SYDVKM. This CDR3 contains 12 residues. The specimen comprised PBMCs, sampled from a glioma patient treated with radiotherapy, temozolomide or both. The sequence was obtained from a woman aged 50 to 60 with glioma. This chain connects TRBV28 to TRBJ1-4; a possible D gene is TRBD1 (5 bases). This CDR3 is CASRTPGGKLFF. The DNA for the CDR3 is TGTGCCAGCAGAACCCCGGGGGGGAAACTGTTTTTT.